The 14 T cell receptor beta chains below come from one sample, sequenced in a study of T cells in Graves' hyperthyroidism and ophthalmopathy. Amplification of TCR beta CDR3 regions used RNA as the template. HTBI primers were used for first-round RT-PCR of the TCR CDR3. TCRdb ran MiXCR on the multiplex PCR reads and lists one entry per CDR3 protein. The table has hundreds of thousands of distinct CDR3 sequences, 15% to 18% seen once. The material sequenced was blood. The origin of the receptors is a woman between 18 and 29 years old with Graves' hyperthyroidism that later progressed to Graves' ophthalmopathy.

The gene calls are TRBV15 and TRBJ2-1, with 13 bases fitting TRBD2. This CDR3 has 17 residues. Germline loops: CDR1 LNHNV, CDR2 YYDKDF (reference sequence). V shed 0 bases and J 12 bases; nucleotides not matched to a gene: 11. The CDR3 coding sequence is TGTGCCACCAGCAGAGAGGGACCGGGACTAGCGGGACCCGGGCAGTTCTTC. It codes for CATSREGPGLAGPGQFF.

This clonotype was counted only a few times. The chain couples TRBV28 to TRBJ2-2; a weak D match, TRBD2 (7 bases). The germline gives CDR1 MDHEN, CDR2 SYDVKM. The ends were cut back, 6 bases at V and 2 bases at J, with 16 bases in the middle. The CDR3 consists of 16 residues. The CDR3 here is CASSPRGGGNTGELFF. The CDR3 nucleotides read TGTGCCAGCAGCCCAAGGGGGGGAGGCAACACCGGGGAGCTGTTTTTT.

This clonotype was seen ten or more times. This chain links TRBV7-9 with TRBJ2-1; a possible D gene is TRBD2 (6 bases). The germline V and J ends were trimmed by 8 bases and 4 bases, with 9 bases remaining between them. CDR1 and CDR2 from the germline V gene are SEHNR and FQNEAQ (reference sequence). The CDR3 covers 12 residues. Here the CDR3 reads CASLSGYNEQFF. The CDR3 DNA reads TGTGCCAGCCTTAGCGGTTACAATGAGCAGTTCTTC.

Many counts were recorded for this clonotype. This chain joins TRBV2 and TRBJ2-5; 8 nucleotides align to TRBD2. CDR1 and CDR2 from the germline V gene are SNHLY and FYNNEI. Unmatched junction bases numbered 11, after V lost 3 bases and J lost 5 bases. The CDR3 spans 16 residues. The CDR3 here is CASSEIVGLARETQYF. The CDR3 nucleotides read TGTGCCAGCAGTGAGATCGTTGGACTAGCACGGGAGACCCAGTACTTC.

About this clonotype: A much larger clone is a single base away; this may be a read error. V gene TRBV15 combines with J gene TRBJ2-1; TRBD1 agrees at 7 bases. Germline lookup yields CDR1 LNHNV and CDR2 YYDKDF (reference sequence). This CDR3 has 15 amino acids. The trim removed 0 bases at V and 8 bases at J, leaving 7 bases unmatched. Written as DNA, the CDR3 is TGTGCCACCAGCAGAGATTACAGGGGAAGGGATGAGCAGTTCTTC. This translates into CATSRDYRGRDEQFF.

At least ten counts were recorded for this clonotype. The V call is TRBV11-3, the J call TRBJ2-1, with 9 bases identical to TRBD2. V lost 2 bases to trimming and J lost 0 bases; unmatched junction nucleotides: 11. The CDR3 loop spans 19 amino acids. From germline, CDR1 is SGHNT and CDR2 YENEEA. The CDR3 DNA is TGTGCCAGCAGCTTAAGCGGGACTAGCCAATTTAGCTCCTACAATGAGCAGTTCTTC. Translated, it gives CASSLSGTSQFSSYNEQFF.

There are many counts of this clonotype. For the CDR3, the DNA is TGTGCCAGCAGTTTTGGCCAGCGGGGGAACACCGGGGAGCTGTTTTTT. Protein sequence: CASSFGQRGNTGELFF. The chain recombines TRBV12-3 or TRBV12-4 with TRBJ2-2, with 7 bases lining up with TRBD2. The length of the CDR3 is 16 residues. V gave up 3 bases and J gave up 1 base; unmatched junction bases: 5.

The chain is built from TRBV5-6 and TRBJ2-5; TRBD1 matches 7 bases. The germline gives CDR1 SGHDT, CDR2 YYEEEE. The V segment lost 4 bases and the J segment 4 bases; nucleotides outside the gene matches: 7. This CDR3 is 14 amino acids long. In DNA, the CDR3 is TGTGCCAGCAGCCTCGACAGGGAAGGAGAGACCCAGTACTTC. Translating it yields CASSLDREGETQYF. Complete variable domain (other parts from reference TRBV5-6 and TRBJ2-5): DAGVTQSPTHLIKTRGQQVTLRCSPKSGHDTVSWYQQALGQGPQFIFQYYEEEERQRGNFPDRFSGHQFPNYSSELNVNALLLGDSALYLCASSLDREGETQYFGPGTRLLVL.

This clonotype showed up many times. The rearrangement uses TRBV11-2 and TRBJ1-1; 7 bases agree with TRBD1. The CDR3 is 14 residues long. Per the germline V gene, CDR1 is SGHAT and CDR2 is FQNNGV. With 5 bases clipped from V and 1 base from J, the junction kept 4 bases outside the gene matches. Written as DNA, the CDR3 is TGTGCCAGCAGCGCCGGGACAGCGAACACTGAAGCTTTCTTT. Encoded protein: CASSAGTANTEAFF.

This chain joins TRBV4-2 and TRBJ1-1; D perhaps matches TRBD1 (5 bases). This CDR3 contains 17 residues. Germline lookup yields CDR1 LGHNA and CDR2 YNFKEQ. V was cut by 0 bases and J by 0 bases, with 14 bases left in between. The CDR3 DNA reads TGTGCCAGCAGCCAAGAATGGGGGGGGTACGTGAACACTGAAGCTTTCTTT. The encoded protein is CASSQEWGGYVNTEAFF.

This clonotype was recorded many times. The CDR3 protein is CASSLPPDTQYF. CDR3 coding DNA: TGTGCCAGCAGTCTCCCGCCAGATACGCAGTATTTT. The rearrangement links TRBV28 to TRBJ2-3; the D is unclear. Trimming shortened V by 5 bases and J by 4 bases, and 7 bases separated the two germline ends. The CDR3 consists of 12 residues. The V gene's germline CDR1 is MDHEN and CDR2 SYDVKM.

This clonotype was seen ten or more times. The chain recombines TRBV2 with TRBJ2-3; no clear D. Between the trimmed V and J ends, which lost 0 bases and 1 base, there was a span of 11 bases. The CDR3 has 16 residues. Germline values: CDR1 SNHLY, CDR2 FYNNEI. The CDR3 protein is CASSEAGRHRTDTQYF. Written as DNA, the CDR3 is TGTGCCAGCAGTGAAGCAGGGCGACACCGCACAGATACGCAGTATTTT.

This clonotype occurred many times. The rearrangement links TRBV9 to TRBJ2-1; D is unclear. This CDR3 contains 15 residues. V was shortened by 0 bases and J by 2 bases, with 9 bases between the two germline ends. From germline, CDR1 is SGDLS and CDR2 YYNGEE. CDR3 nucleotides: TGTGCCAGCAGCGTAGGGGTGTCCCCCTACAATGAGCAGTTCTTC. Residues: CASSVGVSPYNEQFF.

For this clonotype: This sequence may be a read error, since a much larger clone differs from it by one base. The chain joins TRBV7-9 to TRBJ2-5, with 8 nucleotides matching TRBD1. The germline gives CDR1 SEHNR, CDR2 FQNEAQ (reference sequence). This CDR3 spans 15 amino acids. CDR3 region: CASGFRRGRVETQYF. Written as DNA, the CDR3 is TGTGCCAGCGGCTTTCGCAGGGGGCGAGTGGAGACCCAGTACTTC.